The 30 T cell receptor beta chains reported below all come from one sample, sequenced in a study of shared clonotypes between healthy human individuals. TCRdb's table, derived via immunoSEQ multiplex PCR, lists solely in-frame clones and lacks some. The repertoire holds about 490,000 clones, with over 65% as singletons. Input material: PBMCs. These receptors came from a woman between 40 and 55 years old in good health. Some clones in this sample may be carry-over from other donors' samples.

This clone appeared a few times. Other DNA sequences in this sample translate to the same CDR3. The CDR3 region has the DNA TGTGCCAGCAGCCTCTCCCGAGAGACCCAGTACTTC. Amino acids: CASSLSRETQYF. V gene TRBV11-2 combines with J gene TRBJ2-5; unclear D gene. From germline, CDR1 is SGHAT and CDR2 FQNNGV. CDR3 length: 12 residues. Trimming left V 5 bases short and J 4 bases short, with 8 bases between. The whole variable domain, remainder taken from reference TRBV11-2 and TRBJ2-5, is EAGVAQSPRYKIIEKRQSVAFWCNPISGHATLYWYQQILGQGPKLLIQFQNNGVVDDSQLPKDRFSAERLKGVDSTLKIQPAKLEDSAVYLCASSLSRETQYFGPGTRLLVL.

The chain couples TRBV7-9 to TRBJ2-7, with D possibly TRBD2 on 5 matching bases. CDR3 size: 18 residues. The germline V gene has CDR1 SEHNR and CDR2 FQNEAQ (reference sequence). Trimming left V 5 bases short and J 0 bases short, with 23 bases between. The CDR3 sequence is CASSPRIGLRANSYEQYF. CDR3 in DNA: TGTGCCAGCAGCCCCCGGATTGGCTTGCGGGCTAACTCCTACGAGCAGTACTTC.

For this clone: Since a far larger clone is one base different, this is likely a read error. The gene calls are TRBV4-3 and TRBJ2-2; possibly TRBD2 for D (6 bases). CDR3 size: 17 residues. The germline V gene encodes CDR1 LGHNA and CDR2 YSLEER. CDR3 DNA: TGCGCCAGCAGCCAAGAGGTTCGGGTCGGGTTCACCGGGGGGCTGTTTTTT. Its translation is CASSQEVRVGFTGGLFF.

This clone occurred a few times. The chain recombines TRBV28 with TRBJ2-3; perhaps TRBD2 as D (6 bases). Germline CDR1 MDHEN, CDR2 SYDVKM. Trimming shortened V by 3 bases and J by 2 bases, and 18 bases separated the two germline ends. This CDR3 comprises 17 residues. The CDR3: CASSFPAGRGPTDTQYF. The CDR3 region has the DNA TGTGCCAGCAGTTTCCCAGCTGGGCGGGGCCCCACAGATACGCAGTATTTT.

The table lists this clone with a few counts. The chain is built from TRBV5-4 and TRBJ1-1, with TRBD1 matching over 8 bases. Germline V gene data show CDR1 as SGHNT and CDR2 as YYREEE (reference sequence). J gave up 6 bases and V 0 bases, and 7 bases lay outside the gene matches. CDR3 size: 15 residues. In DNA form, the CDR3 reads TGTGCCAGCAGCTTGGAGGGGGGACAGGCGCCTGAAGCTTTCTTT. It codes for CASSLEGGQAPEAFF.

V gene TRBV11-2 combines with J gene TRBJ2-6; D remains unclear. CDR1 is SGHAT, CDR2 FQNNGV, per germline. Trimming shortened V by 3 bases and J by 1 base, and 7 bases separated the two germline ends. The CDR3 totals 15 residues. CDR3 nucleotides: TGTGCCAGCAGCTTGCGGCTTTCTGGGGCCAACGTCCTGACTTTC. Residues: CASSLRLSGANVLTF.

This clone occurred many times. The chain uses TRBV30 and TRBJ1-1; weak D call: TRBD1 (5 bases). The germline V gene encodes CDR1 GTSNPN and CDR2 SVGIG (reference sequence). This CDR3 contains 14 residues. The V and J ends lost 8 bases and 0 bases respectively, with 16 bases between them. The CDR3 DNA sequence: TGTGCCACAGCCTACCCGGGGCTGAACACTGAAGCTTTCTTT. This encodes CATAYPGLNTEAFF.

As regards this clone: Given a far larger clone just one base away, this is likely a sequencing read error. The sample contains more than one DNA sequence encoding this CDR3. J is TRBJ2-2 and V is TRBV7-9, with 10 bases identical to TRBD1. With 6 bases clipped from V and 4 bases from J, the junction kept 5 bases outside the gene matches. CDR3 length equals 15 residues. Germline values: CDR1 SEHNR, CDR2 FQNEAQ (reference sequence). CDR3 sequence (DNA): TGTGCCAGCAGGCTGGGGACAGGGGCCACCGGGGAGCTGTTTTTT. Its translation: CASRLGTGATGELFF.

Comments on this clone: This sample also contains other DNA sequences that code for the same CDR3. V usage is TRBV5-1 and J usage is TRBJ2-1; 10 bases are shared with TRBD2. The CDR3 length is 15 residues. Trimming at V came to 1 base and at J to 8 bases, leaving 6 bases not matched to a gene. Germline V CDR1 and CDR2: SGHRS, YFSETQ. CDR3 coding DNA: TGCGCCAGCAGCTTGCCTAGCGGGAGTGGGGATGAGCAGTTCTTC. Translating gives CASSLPSGSGDEQFF.

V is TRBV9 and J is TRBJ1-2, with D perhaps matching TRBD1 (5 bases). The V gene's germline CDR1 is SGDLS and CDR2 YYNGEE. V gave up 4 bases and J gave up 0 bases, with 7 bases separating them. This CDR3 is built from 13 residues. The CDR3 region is CASSPDTNYGYTF. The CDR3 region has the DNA TGTGCCAGCAGCCCGGACACTAACTATGGCTACACCTTC.

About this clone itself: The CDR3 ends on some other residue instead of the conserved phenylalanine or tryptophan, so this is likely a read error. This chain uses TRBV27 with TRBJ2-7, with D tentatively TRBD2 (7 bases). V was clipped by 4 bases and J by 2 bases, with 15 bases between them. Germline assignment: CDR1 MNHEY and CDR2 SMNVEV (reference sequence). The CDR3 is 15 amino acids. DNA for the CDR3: TGTGCCAGCAGTTCCCCCCGGGGGGCGACCTACGAGCAGTACCTC. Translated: CASSSPRGATYEQYL.

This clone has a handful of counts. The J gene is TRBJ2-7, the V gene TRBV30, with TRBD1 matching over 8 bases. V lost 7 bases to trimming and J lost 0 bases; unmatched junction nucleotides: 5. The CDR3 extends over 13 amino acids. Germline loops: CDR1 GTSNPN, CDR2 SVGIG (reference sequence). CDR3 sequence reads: CASNRGSSYEQYF. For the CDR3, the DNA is TGTGCCTCCAACAGGGGGAGCTCCTACGAGCAGTACTTC. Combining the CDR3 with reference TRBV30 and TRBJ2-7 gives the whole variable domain SQTIHQWPATLVQPVGSPLSLECTVEGTSNPNLYWYRQAAGRGLQLLFYSVGIGQISSEVPQNLSASRPQDRQFILSSKKLLLSDSGFYLCASNRGSSYEQYFGPGTRLTVT.

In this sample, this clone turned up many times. The CDR3 reads CASSPPGLESEQYF. The CDR3 coding sequence is TGTGCCAGCAGCCCCCCCGGACTAGAAAGCGAGCAGTACTTC. The V call is TRBV28, the J call TRBJ2-7; 7 bases agree with TRBD2. Unmatched junction bases numbered 11, after V lost 6 bases and J lost 6 bases. Germline values: CDR1 MDHEN, CDR2 SYDVKM. The CDR3 length is 14 residues. Based on the CDR3 plus reference TRBV28 and TRBJ2-7, the full variable domain is DVKVTQSSRYLVKRTGEKVFLECVQDMDHENMFWYRQDPGLGLRLIYFSYDVKMKEKGDIPEGYSVSREKKERFSLILESASTNQTSMYLCASSPPGLESEQYFGPGTRLTVT.

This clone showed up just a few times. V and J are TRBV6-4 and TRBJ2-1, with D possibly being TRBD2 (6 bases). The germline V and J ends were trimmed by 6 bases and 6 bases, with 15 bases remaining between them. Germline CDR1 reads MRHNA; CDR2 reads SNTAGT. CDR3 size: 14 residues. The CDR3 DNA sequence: TGTGCCAGCAGCGACGACGTCGGGGGCAATGAGCAGTTCTTC. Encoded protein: CASSDDVGGNEQFF.

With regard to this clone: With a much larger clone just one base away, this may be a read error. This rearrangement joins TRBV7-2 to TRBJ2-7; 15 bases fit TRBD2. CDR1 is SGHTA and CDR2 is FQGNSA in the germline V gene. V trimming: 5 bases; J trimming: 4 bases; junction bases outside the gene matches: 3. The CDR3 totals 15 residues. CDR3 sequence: CASSPGTSGRYEQYF. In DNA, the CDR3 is TGTGCCAGCAGCCCCGGGACTAGCGGGAGGTACGAGCAGTACTTC.

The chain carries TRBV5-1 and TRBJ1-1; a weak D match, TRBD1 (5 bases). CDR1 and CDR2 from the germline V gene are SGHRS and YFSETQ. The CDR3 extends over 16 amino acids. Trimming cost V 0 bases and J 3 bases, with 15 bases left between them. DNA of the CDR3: TGCGCCAGCAGCTTGGAAATGAGCGCGGGGGACACTGAAGCTTTCTTT. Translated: CASSLEMSAGDTEAFF.

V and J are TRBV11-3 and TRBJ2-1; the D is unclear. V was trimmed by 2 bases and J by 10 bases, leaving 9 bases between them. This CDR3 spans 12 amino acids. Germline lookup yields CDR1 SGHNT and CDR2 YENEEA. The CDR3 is CASSLNGREQFF. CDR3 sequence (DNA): TGTGCCAGCAGCTTAAATGGCCGGGAGCAGTTCTTC.

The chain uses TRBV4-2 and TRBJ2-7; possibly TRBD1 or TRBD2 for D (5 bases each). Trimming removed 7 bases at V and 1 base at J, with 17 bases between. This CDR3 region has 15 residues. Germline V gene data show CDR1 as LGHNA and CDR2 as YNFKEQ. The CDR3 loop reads CASTSALGASYEQYF. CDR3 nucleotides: TGTGCCAGCACCTCAGCACTAGGGGCATCCTACGAGCAGTACTTC.

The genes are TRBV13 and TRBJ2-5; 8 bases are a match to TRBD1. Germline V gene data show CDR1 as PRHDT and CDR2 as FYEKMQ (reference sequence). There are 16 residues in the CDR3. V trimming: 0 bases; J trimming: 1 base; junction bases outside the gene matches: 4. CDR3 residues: CASSLGLGTGQETQYF. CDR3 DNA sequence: TGTGCCAGCAGCTTAGGACTAGGGACAGGCCAAGAGACCCAGTACTTC.

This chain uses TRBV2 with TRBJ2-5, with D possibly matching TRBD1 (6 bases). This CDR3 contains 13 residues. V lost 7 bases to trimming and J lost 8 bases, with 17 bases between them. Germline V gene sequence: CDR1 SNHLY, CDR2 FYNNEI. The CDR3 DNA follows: TGTGCCAGCACCTTGGACAGCTCAGGAACCCAGTACTTC. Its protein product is CASTLDSSGTQYF.

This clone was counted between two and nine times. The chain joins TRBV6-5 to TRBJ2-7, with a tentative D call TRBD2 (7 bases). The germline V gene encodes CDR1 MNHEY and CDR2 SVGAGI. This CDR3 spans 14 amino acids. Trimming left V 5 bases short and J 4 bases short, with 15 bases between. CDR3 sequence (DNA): TGTGCCAGCAGTACGGGAGGCAGGGGTTACGAGCAGTACTTC. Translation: CASSTGGRGYEQYF.

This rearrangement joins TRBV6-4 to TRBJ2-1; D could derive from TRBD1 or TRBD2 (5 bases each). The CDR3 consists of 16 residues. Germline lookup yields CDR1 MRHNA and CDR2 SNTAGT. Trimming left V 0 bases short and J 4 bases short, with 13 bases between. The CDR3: CASSDSVSGPYNEQFF. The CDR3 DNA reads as TGTGCCAGCAGTGACTCAGTATCGGGGCCATACAATGAGCAGTTCTTC.

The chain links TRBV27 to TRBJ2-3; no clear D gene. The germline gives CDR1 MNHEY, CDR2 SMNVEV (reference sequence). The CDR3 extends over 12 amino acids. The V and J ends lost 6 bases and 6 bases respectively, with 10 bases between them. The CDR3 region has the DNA TGTGCCAGCAGCTCACGATCTGATACGCAGTATTTT. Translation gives CASSSRSDTQYF.

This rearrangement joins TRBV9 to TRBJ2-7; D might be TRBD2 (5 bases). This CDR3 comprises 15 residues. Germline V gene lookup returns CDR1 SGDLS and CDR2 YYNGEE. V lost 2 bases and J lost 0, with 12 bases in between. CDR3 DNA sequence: TGTGCCAGCAGCGTGGGAGCGAAATACTCCTACGAGCAGTACTTC. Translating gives CASSVGAKYSYEQYF. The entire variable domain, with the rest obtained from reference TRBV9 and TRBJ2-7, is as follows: DSGVTQTPKHLITATGQRVTLRCSPRSGDLSVYWYQQSLDQGLQFLIQYYNGEERAKGNILERFSAQQFPDLHSELNLSSLELGDSALYFCASSVGAKYSYEQYFGPGTRLTVT.

CDR3: CASSFRGTEAFF. In DNA form, the CDR3 reads TGTGCCAGCAGTTTCCGAGGAACTGAAGCTTTCTTT. The chain is built from TRBV6-5 and TRBJ1-1, with D unresolved. Trimming took off 4 bases at V and 5 bases at J, with 8 bases between the two ends. This CDR3 comprises 12 residues. In germline, CDR1 is MNHEY, CDR2 SVGAGI.

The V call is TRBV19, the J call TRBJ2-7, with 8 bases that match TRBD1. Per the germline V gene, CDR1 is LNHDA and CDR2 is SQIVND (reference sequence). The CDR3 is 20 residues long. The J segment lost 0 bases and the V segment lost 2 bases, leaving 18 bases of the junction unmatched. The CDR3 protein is CASSIQGQDPYTSSSYEQYF. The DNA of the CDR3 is TGTGCCAGTAGTATACAGGGACAGGATCCCTATACGAGTAGCTCCTACGAGCAGTACTTC.

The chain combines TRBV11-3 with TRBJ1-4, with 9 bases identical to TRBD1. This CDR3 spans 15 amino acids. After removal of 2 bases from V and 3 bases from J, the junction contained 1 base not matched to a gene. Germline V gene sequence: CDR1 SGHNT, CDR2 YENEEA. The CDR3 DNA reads TGTGCCAGCAGCTTAACAGGGGGCTCTAATGAAAAACTGTTTTTT. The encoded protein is CASSLTGGSNEKLFF.

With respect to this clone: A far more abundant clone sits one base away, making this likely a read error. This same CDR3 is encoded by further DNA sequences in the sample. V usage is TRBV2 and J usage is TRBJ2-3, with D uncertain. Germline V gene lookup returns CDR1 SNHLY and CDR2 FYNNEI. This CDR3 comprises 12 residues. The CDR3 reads CASSEWADTQYF. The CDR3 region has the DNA TGTGCCAGCAGTGAATGGGCAGATACACAGTATTTT.

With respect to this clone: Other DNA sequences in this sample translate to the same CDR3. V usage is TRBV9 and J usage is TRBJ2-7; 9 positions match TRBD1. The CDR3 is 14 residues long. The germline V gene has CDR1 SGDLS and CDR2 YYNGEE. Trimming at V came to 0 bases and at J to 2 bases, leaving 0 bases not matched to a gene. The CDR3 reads CASSVGTGAYEQYF. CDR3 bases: TGTGCCAGCAGCGTAGGGACAGGGGCCTACGAGCAGTACTTC.

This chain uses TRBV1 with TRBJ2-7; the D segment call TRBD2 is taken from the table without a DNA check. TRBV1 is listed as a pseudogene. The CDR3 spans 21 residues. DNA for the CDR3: TGCACCAGCAGCCAAGAGAGCGGTAGAGCGGAGGAGGGAGGGAGCTCCCACGAGCAGTACTTC. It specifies CTSSQESGRAEEGGSSHEQYF.